These 3 T cell receptor beta chains share one sample of origin, sequenced in a study of long-term antiretroviral therapy in people with HIV. At survey level, the immunoSEQ assay was run in its v3.0 version. The method was immunoSEQ multiplex PCR; TCRdb's version includes in-frame clones alone and lacks a portion of them. The profile shows around 29,000 clones, 80% of them singletons. This material consisted of unsorted PBMCs, taken 0.3 years after starting antiretroviral therapy. The source is a man aged 35 to 55 with HIV.

The gene calls are TRBV9 and TRBJ2-7; 7 positions agree with TRBD2. Trimming cost V 2 bases and J 5 bases; bases outside gene matches: 4. CDR1 and CDR2 (germline): SGDLS, YYNGEE. The CDR3 is 13 residues long. CDR3 protein: CASSVSGTHEQYF. DNA of the CDR3: TGTGCCAGCAGCGTGAGCGGGACCCACGAGCAGTACTTC.

The chain employs TRBV6-6 and TRBJ1-2, with 9 bases aligning to TRBD1. The V gene end was trimmed by 6 bases and the J gene end by 5 bases; junction bases not matched to a gene: 7. The CDR3 extends over 14 amino acids. Per germline, CDR1 MNHNY and CDR2 SVGAGI (reference sequence). In DNA form, the CDR3 reads TGTGCCAGCAGCTCGGACAGGGGACGGTATGGCTACACCTTC. It is translated as CASSSDRGRYGYTF.

This rearrangement joins TRBV9 to TRBJ1-4, with 11 bases that match TRBD1. J gave up 8 bases and V 0 bases, and 6 bases lay outside the gene matches. CDR3 length: 16 amino acids. Germline V gives CDR1 SGDLS, CDR2 YYNGEE. The CDR3 here is CASSVAGQGVGEKLFF. DNA of the CDR3: TGTGCCAGCAGCGTAGCGGGACAGGGGGTCGGAGAAAAACTGTTTTTT.